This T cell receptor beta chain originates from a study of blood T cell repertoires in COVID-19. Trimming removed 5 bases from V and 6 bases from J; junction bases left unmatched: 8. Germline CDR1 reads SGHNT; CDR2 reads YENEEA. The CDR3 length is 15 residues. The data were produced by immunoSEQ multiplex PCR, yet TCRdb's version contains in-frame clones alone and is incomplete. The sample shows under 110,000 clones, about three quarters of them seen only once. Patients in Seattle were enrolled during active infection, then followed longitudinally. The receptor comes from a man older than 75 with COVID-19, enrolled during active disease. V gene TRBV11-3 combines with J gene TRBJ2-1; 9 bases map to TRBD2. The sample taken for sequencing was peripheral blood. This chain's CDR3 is CASSLSGSQFNEQFF. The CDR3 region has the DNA TGTGCCAGCAGCCTTAGCGGGAGTCAATTCAATGAGCAGTTCTTC.